A single sample gave rise to the 25 T cell receptor beta chains below, sequenced in a study of T cell responses to AZD1222 COVID-19 vaccine. This table comes from immunoSEQ multiplex PCR, and its TCRdb copy is limited to in-frame clones, with some not included. Among some 110,000 clones listed, 65% to 85% were seen once. The sample consisted of peripheral blood, taken on day 0 of AZD1222 vaccination. Receptor source: an adult in good health.

The V call is TRBV7-6, the J call TRBJ1-1; D remains ambiguous. V lost 1 base to trimming and J lost 11 bases, with 8 bases between them. The CDR3 extends over 11 amino acids. CDR1 and CDR2 (germline): SGHVS, FNYEAQ. In DNA form, the CDR3 reads TGTGCCAGCAGCTTAGGCACCGGGGCTTTCTTT. Its translation is CASSLGTGAFF.

This chain connects TRBV6-4 to TRBJ2-3, with unresolved D. The CDR3 sequence is 15 residues long. V was cut by 3 bases and J by 0 bases, with 10 bases left in between. From germline, CDR1 is MRHNA and CDR2 SNTAGT. The CDR3 region is CASSENLGSTDTQYF. The CDR3, as DNA: TGTGCCAGCAGTGAAAACCTTGGTAGCACAGATACGCAGTATTTT.

Written as DNA, the CDR3 is TGTGCCAGTAGTATACGCGGGTCCTATGGCTACACCTTC. It yields the protein CASSIRGSYGYTF. The gene calls are TRBV19 and TRBJ1-2; no reliable D call. CDR3 size: 13 residues. V lost 2 bases, J lost 4 bases, and 8 bases lay in between. Germline V gives CDR1 LNHDA, CDR2 SQIVND (reference sequence).

The V and J genes are TRBV27 and TRBJ2-2; D not certain. The V gene's germline CDR1 is MNHEY and CDR2 SMNVEV (reference sequence). The CDR3 sequence is 12 residues long. Trimming took off 2 bases at V and 5 bases at J, with 3 bases between the two ends. CDR3 region: CASSLLTGELFF. CDR3 nucleotides: TGTGCCAGCAGTTTACTAACCGGGGAGCTGTTTTTT.

The rearrangement uses TRBV19 and TRBJ1-1; D might be TRBD1 (6 bases). The V gene lost 5 bases and the J gene lost 7 bases, with 17 bases spanning the gap. Germline CDR1 reads LNHDA; CDR2 reads SQIVND (reference sequence). This CDR3 is built from 14 residues. DNA for the CDR3: TGTGCCAGTAGTTCCCGTGGGACACGGGTTGAAGCTTTCTTT. Its translation: CASSSRGTRVEAFF.

This chain uses TRBV28 with TRBJ1-1; a possible D gene is TRBD1 (5 bases). Germline V gene lookup returns CDR1 MDHEN and CDR2 SYDVKM. The CDR3 runs 18 residues. V was shortened by 5 bases and J by 4 bases, with 26 bases between the two germline ends. The CDR3 DNA is TGTGCCAGCAGTCCCCCATCCTACGACTCGGGGGTCGGCACTGAAGCTTTCTTT. Translating it yields CASSPPSYDSGVGTEAFF.

The chain employs TRBV24-1 and TRBJ2-7; 10 nucleotides agree with TRBD1. Germline V gene data show CDR1 as KGHDR and CDR2 as SFDVKD. The CDR3 totals 16 residues. The V segment lost 2 bases and the J segment 3 bases; nucleotides outside the gene matches: 6. DNA for the CDR3: TGTGCCACCAGTGATTCATCGGGACAGGGGCACTACGAGCAGTACTTC. Its protein is CATSDSSGQGHYEQYF.

This chain connects TRBV5-1 to TRBJ2-7; 10 bases are shared with TRBD1. CDR1 is SGHRS, CDR2 YFSETQ, per germline. This CDR3 spans 14 amino acids. The ends lost 3 bases at V and 9 bases at J; junction bases unmatched: 9. The CDR3 bases are TGCGCCAGCAGCTGGACCGGGACAGGGGACAGGCAGTACTTC. Protein sequence: CASSWTGTGDRQYF. The full variable domain, completed using reference TRBV5-1 and TRBJ2-7, is KAGVTQTPRYLIKTRGQQVTLSCSPISGHRSVSWYQQTPGQGLQFLFEYFSETQRNKGNFPGRFSGRQFSNSRSEMNVSTLELGDSALYLCASSWTGTGDRQYFGPGTRLTVT.

The V call is TRBV6-5, the J call TRBJ2-5; D perhaps matches TRBD1 (6 bases). Deletions cut 0 bases from V and 7 bases from J, with 18 bases between. This CDR3 region has 16 residues. Germline V lookup: CDR1 MNHEY, CDR2 SVGAGI. The CDR3: CASSYSGAGARGTQYF. For the CDR3, the DNA is TGTGCCAGCAGTTACTCCGGGGCAGGGGCCCGGGGGACCCAGTACTTC.

The V gene is TRBV14, the J gene TRBJ2-1, with TRBD2 identical over 11 bases. The CDR3 contains 19 residues. The trim removed 4 bases at V and 10 bases at J, leaving 21 bases unmatched. Germline V gene lookup returns CDR1 SGHDN and CDR2 FVKESK. The CDR3 region is CASSLEGLAVPRTKREQFF. In DNA, the CDR3 is TGTGCCAGCAGCCTTGAGGGACTAGCGGTTCCAAGGACCAAACGCGAGCAGTTCTTC.

This chain connects TRBV6-5 to TRBJ1-6; D is unresolved. The CDR3 totals 14 residues. Trimming left V 0 bases short and J 8 bases short, with 8 bases between. Germline assignment: CDR1 MNHEY and CDR2 SVGAGI. CDR3 DNA sequence: TGTGCCAGCAGTTACTCTGGGAATGATTCACCCCTCCACTTT. It encodes CASSYSGNDSPLHF.

This clone was detected only once. V gene TRBV6-5 combines with J gene TRBJ2-3; 10 bases are shared with TRBD2. The CDR3 has 13 amino acids. Germline CDR1 is MNHEY and CDR2 is SVGAGI. The J segment lost 6 bases and the V segment lost 7 bases, leaving 4 bases of the junction unmatched. CDR3 DNA sequence: TGTGCCAGCAAACCGGGACTAGCGGATACGCAGTATTTT. Residues: CASKPGLADTQYF.

The chain links TRBV7-8 to TRBJ2-2, with 8 bases lining up with TRBD2. The V and J ends lost 5 bases and 8 bases, in that order; junction bases with no gene match: 7. From germline, CDR1 is SGHVS and CDR2 FQNEAQ. The CDR3 totals 14 residues. CDR3 sequence: CASSRGGDVGELFF. CDR3 DNA: TGTGCCAGCAGCCGGGGGGGAGACGTTGGGGAGCTGTTTTTT.

The rearrangement links TRBV7-8 to TRBJ1-5; D may be TRBD1 (6 bases). Trimming left V 5 bases short and J 4 bases short, with 15 bases between. This CDR3 is built from 15 residues. The germline V gene encodes CDR1 SGHVS and CDR2 FQNEAQ. The CDR3: CASSRNRAGNQPQHF. Written as DNA, the CDR3 is TGTGCCAGCAGCCGTAACAGGGCAGGAAATCAGCCCCAGCATTTT. The variable domain in full, completed from reference TRBV7-8 and TRBJ1-5, reads GAGVSQSPRYKVAKRGQDVALRCDPISGHVSLFWYQQALGQGPEFLTYFQNEAQLDKSGLPSDRFFAERPEGSVSTLKIQRTQQEDSAVYLCASSRNRAGNQPQHFGDGTRLSIL.

This chain connects TRBV4-1 to TRBJ2-3; perhaps TRBD1 as D (6 bases). With 3 bases removed from V and 1 base from J, the gap between germline ends came to 17 bases. CDR3 size: 17 residues. CDR1 MGHRA and CDR2 YSYEKL come from the germline V gene. DNA for the CDR3: TGCGCCAGCAGCCAGGAAACTCAGGGGAAAGGCACAGATACGCAGTATTTT. Translation gives CASSQETQGKGTDTQYF.

The V gene is TRBV4-1, the J gene TRBJ2-2; 8 bases agree with TRBD1. CDR1 is MGHRA, CDR2 YSYEKL, per germline. There are 17 residues in the CDR3. Germline trimming cut 4 bases from V and 3 bases from J; bases unmatched to any gene: 10. CDR3 DNA: TGCGCCAGCAGCCGCTTGTCAGGGGGCGCTGACACCGGGGAGCTGTTTTTT. Encoded protein: CASSRLSGGADTGELFF.

The chain recombines TRBV6-4 with TRBJ1-6; D might be TRBD1 (5 bases). The CDR3 spans 15 residues. Germline V CDR1 and CDR2: MRHNA, SNTAGT. V lost 4 bases and J lost 8, with 15 bases in between. The CDR3 sequence: CASSVGTGLYSPLHF. The CDR3 bases are TGTGCCAGCAGTGTTGGAACAGGATTGTATTCACCCCTCCACTTT.

The chain employs TRBV29-1 and TRBJ1-1; D unresolved. Trimming took 1 base from V and 7 from J, leaving 10 bases between them. The germline gives CDR1 SQVTM, CDR2 ANQGSEA. The CDR3 has 12 residues. The CDR3 DNA follows: TGCAGCGTTGAAGGGTCAGCGATTGAAGCTTTCTTT. Translation gives CSVEGSAIEAFF.

The rearrangement joins TRBV28 to TRBJ1-5; D may be TRBD1 (5 bases). CDR1 and CDR2 from the germline V gene are MDHEN and SYDVKM. This CDR3 contains 15 residues. V dropped 4 bases and J dropped 2 bases, with 12 bases sitting between them. The chain's CDR3 is CASSSWGRGNQPQHF. In nucleotides, the CDR3 is TGTGCCAGCAGTTCTTGGGGACGGGGCAATCAGCCCCAGCATTTT.

This sequence joins TRBV7-9 and TRBJ2-7; D is ambiguous. The CDR3 is 11 residues long. V was shortened by 4 bases and J by 4 bases, with 5 bases between the two germline ends. Germline values: CDR1 SEHNR, CDR2 FQNEAQ (reference sequence). CDR3 amino acids: CASSSYYEQYF. In DNA form, the CDR3 reads TGTGCCAGCAGCTCCTATTACGAGCAGTACTTC.

The chain combines TRBV11-2 with TRBJ1-5; a possible D gene is TRBD1 (5 bases). V was shortened by 1 base and J by 6 bases, with 10 bases between the two germline ends. The CDR3 has 14 amino acids. Germline lookup yields CDR1 SGHAT and CDR2 FQNNGV. DNA of the CDR3: TGTGCCAGCAGCTTAGGCGGGGGTCCTCAGCCCCAGCATTTT. Protein product: CASSLGGGPQPQHF. The full variable domain, completed using reference TRBV11-2 and TRBJ1-5, is EAGVAQSPRYKIIEKRQSVAFWCNPISGHATLYWYQQILGQGPKLLIQFQNNGVVDDSQLPKDRFSAERLKGVDSTLKIQPAKLEDSAVYLCASSLGGGPQPQHFGDGTRLSIL.

The gene calls are TRBV7-9 and TRBJ1-5; tentative D call: TRBD1 (6 bases). CDR1 is SEHNR and CDR2 is FQNEAQ in the germline V gene (reference sequence). V gave up 5 bases and J gave up 5 bases, with 19 bases separating them. The CDR3 extends over 16 amino acids. CDR3 amino acids: CASSPGVLVPDQPQHF. The CDR3 coding sequence is TGTGCCAGCAGCCCAGGGGTCCTGGTGCCCGATCAGCCCCAGCATTTT.

This clone was observed a single time. V and J are TRBV5-6 and TRBJ1-6; 7 bases line up with TRBD1. J gave up 4 bases and V 1 base, and 5 bases lay outside the gene matches. This CDR3 spans 16 amino acids. Per germline, CDR1 SGHDT and CDR2 YYEEEE. CDR3 residues: CASSLRLGQYNSPLHF. Here the CDR3 DNA reads TGTGCCAGCAGCTTGAGATTGGGACAGTATAATTCACCCCTCCACTTT. The entire variable domain, with the rest obtained from reference TRBV5-6 and TRBJ1-6, is as follows: DAGVTQSPTHLIKTRGQQVTLRCSPKSGHDTVSWYQQALGQGPQFIFQYYEEEERQRGNFPDRFSGHQFPNYSSELNVNALLLGDSALYLCASSLRLGQYNSPLHFGNGTRLTVT.

The rearrangement links TRBV3-1 (or the pseudogene TRBV3-2) to TRBJ2-3, with 8 positions matching TRBD2. CDR3 length: 18 amino acids. Germline V gives CDR1 LGHDT, CDR2 YNNKEL (reference sequence). V shed 0 bases, J shed 1 base, and the junction held 9 bases outside the gene matches. CDR3 coding DNA: TGTGCCAGCAGCCAAGATGGTGCGGGGGGCTTTCGCACAGATACGCAGTATTTT. This encodes CASSQDGAGGFRTDTQYF.

The chain carries TRBV5-1 and TRBJ2-7; 9 bases align to TRBD2. Germline CDR1 reads SGHRS; CDR2 reads YFSETQ. The CDR3 length is 14 residues. V dropped 5 bases and J dropped 0; count of bases not matched to a gene: 3. CDR3 in amino acids: CASSRSGSSYEQYF. CDR3 in DNA: TGCGCCAGCAGTCGTAGCGGGAGCTCCTACGAGCAGTACTTC.